This TCR beta chain is from a study of T-cell reconstitution after alpha-beta-depleted transplantation in children. The TCRbeta library was prepared with unique molecular identifiers. TCRdb recomputed calls from the PCR reads with MiXCR, one row per CDR3 protein. Among 17,000 or so distinct CDR3 sequences listed, about an eighth were seen once. This clonotype has a count of ten or more. The junction had 4 bases not matched to a gene; V was cut back by 4 bases and J by 4 bases. This CDR3 is built from 15 residues. The TCR comes from a boy younger than two who had a stem cell transplant for Wiskott-Aldrich syndrome, so the T cells may come from the graft donor. The source was PBMCs, mostly from graft donor cells, collected 180 days after TCRalphabeta/CD19-depleted stem cell transplant. The chain links TRBV12-3 or TRBV12-4 to TRBJ2-3; 11 positions match TRBD1. CDR3 residues: CASSSTGQGADTQYF. CDR3 sequence (DNA): TGTGCCAGCAGTTCCACGGGACAGGGGGCAGATACGCAGTATTTT.